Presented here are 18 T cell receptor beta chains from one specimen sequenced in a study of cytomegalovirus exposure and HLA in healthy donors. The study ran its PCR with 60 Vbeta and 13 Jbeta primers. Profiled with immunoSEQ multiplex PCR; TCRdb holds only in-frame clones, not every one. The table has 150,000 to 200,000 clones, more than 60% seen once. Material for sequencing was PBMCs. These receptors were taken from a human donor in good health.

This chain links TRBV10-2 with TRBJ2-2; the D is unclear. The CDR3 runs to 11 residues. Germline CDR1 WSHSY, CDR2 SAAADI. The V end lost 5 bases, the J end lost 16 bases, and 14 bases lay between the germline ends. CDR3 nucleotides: TGCGCCAGCAGTAATATGGGCCACGGGTTTTTT. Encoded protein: CASSNMGHGFF.

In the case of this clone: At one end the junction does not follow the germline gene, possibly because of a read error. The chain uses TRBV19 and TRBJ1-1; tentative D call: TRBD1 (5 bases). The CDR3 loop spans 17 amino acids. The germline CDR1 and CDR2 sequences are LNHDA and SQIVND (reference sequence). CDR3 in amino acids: CASSKGLTELLNTEAFF. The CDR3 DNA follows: TGTGCCAGTAGTAAGGGATTGACAGAGCTGCTGAATACTGAAGCTTTCTTT.

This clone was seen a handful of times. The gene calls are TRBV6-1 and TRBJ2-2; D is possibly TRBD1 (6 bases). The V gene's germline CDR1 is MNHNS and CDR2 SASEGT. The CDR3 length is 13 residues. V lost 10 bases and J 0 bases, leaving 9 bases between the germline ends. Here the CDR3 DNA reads TGTGCCACCGACAGGCCGAACACCGGGGAGCTGTTTTTT. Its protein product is CATDRPNTGELFF.

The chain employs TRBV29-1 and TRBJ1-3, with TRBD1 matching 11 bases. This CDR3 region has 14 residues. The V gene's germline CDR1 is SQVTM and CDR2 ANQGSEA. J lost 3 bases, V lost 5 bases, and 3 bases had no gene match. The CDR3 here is CSVTDRGLGNTIYF. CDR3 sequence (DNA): TGCAGCGTTACGGACAGGGGGCTTGGAAACACCATATATTTT.

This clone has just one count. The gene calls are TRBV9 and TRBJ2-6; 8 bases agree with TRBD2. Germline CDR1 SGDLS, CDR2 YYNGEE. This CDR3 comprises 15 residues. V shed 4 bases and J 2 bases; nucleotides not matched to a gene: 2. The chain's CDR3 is CASSSGGTGANVLTF. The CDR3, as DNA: TGTGCCAGCAGCTCGGGGGGGACTGGGGCCAACGTCCTGACTTTC.

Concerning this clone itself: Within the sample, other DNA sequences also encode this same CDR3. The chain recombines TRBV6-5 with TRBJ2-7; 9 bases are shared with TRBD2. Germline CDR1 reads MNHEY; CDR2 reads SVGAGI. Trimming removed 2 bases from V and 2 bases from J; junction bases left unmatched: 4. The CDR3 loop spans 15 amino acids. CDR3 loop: CASSYSGGRTYEQYF. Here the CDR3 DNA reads TGTGCCAGCAGTTACAGCGGGGGGCGAACCTACGAGCAGTACTTC.

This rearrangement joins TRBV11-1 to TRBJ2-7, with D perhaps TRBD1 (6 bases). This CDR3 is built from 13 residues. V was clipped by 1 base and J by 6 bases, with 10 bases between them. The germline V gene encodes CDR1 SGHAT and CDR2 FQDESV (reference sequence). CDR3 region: CASSLDRASEQYF. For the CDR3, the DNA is TGTGCCAGCAGCTTAGACAGGGCGAGCGAGCAGTACTTC.

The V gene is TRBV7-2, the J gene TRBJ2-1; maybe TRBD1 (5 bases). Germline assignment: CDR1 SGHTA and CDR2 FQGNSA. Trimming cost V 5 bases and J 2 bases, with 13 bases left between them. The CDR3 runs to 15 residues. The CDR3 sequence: CASSPPRQTYNEQFF. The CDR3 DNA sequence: TGTGCCAGCAGCCCCCCTAGACAGACCTACAATGAGCAGTTCTTC.

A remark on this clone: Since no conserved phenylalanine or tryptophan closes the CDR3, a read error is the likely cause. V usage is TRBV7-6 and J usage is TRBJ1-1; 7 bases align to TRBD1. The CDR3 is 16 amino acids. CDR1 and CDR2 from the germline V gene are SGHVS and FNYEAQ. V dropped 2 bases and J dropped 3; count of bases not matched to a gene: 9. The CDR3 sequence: CASSLTGQNVDTEAFV. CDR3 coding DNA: TGTGCCAGCAGCTTAACGGGACAGAATGTAGACACTGAAGCTTTCGTT.

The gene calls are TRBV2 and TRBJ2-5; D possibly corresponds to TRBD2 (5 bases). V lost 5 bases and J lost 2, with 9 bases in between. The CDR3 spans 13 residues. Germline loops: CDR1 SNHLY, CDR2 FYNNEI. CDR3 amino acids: CASSLDWQETQYF. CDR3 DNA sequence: TGTGCCAGCAGTTTGGACTGGCAAGAGACCCAGTACTTC.

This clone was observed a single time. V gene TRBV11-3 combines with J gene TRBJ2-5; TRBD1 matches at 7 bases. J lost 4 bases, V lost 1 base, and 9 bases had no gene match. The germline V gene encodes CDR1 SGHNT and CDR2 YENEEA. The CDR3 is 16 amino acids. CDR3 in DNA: TGTGCCAGCAGCTTAGGCAGGGGGTCTGTTGTAGAGACCCAGTACTTC. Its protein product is CASSLGRGSVVETQYF.

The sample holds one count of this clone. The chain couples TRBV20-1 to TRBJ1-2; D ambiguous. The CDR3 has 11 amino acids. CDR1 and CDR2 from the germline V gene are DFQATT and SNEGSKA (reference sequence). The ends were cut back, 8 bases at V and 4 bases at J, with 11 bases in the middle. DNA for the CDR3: TGCAGTATTATGGAGGTCTATGGCTACACCTTC. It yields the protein CSIMEVYGYTF.

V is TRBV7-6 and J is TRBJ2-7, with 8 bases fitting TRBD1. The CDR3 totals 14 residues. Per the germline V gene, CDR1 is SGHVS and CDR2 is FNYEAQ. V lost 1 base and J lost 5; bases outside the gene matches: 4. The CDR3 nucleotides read TGTGCCAGCAGCTTAGGACAGGGGCGAGACGAGCAGTACTTC. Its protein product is CASSLGQGRDEQYF.

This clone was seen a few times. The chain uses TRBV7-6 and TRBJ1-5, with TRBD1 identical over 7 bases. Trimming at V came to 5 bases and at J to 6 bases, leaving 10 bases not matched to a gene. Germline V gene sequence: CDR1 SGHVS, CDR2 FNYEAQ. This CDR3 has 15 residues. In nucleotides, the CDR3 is TGTGCCAGCAGCCTTGAGGCAGGGGGGAGTCAGCCCCAGCATTTT. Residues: CASSLEAGGSQPQHF.

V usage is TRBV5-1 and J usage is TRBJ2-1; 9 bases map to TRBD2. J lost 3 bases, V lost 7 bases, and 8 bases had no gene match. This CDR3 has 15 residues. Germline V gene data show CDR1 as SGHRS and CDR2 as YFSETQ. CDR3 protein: CASQPSGNLYNEQFF. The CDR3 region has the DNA TGCGCCAGCCAACCTAGCGGGAACCTCTACAATGAGCAGTTCTTC.

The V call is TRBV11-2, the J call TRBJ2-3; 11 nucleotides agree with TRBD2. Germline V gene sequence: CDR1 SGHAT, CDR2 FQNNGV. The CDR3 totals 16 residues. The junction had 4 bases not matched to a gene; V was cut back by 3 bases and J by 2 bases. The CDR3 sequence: CASSFRSGGATDTQYF. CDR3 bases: TGTGCCAGCAGCTTTCGTAGCGGGGGGGCCACAGATACGCAGTATTTT. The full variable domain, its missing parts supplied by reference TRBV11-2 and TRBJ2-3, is EAGVAQSPRYKIIEKRQSVAFWCNPISGHATLYWYQQILGQGPKLLIQFQNNGVVDDSQLPKDRFSAERLKGVDSTLKIQPAKLEDSAVYLCASSFRSGGATDTQYFGPGTRLTVL.

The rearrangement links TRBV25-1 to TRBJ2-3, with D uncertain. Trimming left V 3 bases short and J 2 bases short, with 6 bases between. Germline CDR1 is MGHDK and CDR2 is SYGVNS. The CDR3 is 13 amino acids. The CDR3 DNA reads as TGTGCCAGCAGTGATTATAACACAGATACGCAGTATTTT. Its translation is CASSDYNTDTQYF.

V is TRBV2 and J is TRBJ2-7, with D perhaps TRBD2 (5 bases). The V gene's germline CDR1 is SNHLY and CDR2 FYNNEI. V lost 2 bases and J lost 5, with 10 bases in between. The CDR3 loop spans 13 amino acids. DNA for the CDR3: TGTGCCAGCAGTGAACGGGGTTGGGACGAGCAGTACTTC. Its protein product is CASSERGWDEQYF.